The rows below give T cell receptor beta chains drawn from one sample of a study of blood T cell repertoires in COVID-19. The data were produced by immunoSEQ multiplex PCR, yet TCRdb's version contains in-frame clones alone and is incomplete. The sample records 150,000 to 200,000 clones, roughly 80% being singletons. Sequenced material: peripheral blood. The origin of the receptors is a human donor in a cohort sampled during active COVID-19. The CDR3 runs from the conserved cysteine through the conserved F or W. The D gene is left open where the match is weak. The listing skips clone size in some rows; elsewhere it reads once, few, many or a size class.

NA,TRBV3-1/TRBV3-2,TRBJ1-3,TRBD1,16,TGTGCCAGCAGCCAACAACAGGGGGGCACTGGAAACACCATATATTTT,CASSQQQGGTGNTIYF
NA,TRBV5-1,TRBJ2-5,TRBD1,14,TGCGCCAGCAGCCCGACCGGGACAGGGGAGACCCAGTACTTC,CASSPTGTGETQYF
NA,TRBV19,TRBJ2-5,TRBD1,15,TGTGCCAGTAGTTCAGGGGGCGGTAACCAAGAGACCCAGTACTTC,CASSSGGGNQETQYF
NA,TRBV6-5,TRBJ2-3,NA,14,TGTGCCAGCAAGAGGGTGTCCACCACAGATACGCAGTATTTT,CASKRVSTTDTQYF
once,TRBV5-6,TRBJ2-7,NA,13,TGTGCCAGCAGCTTACGGACAAACTACGAGCAGTACTTC,CASSLRTNYEQYF
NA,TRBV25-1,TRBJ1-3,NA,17,TGTGCCAGCAGTGACCCGCCCCAGGGGACCTCTGGAAACACCATATATTTT,CASSDPPQGTSGNTIYF
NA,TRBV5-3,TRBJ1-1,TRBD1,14,TGTGCCAGAAGCTTCGATCAGGGGGACACTGAAGCTTTCTTT,CARSFDQGDTEAFF
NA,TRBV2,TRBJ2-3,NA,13,TGTGCCAGCAGTGGAGAGGTCACAGATACGCAGTATTTT,CASSGEVTDTQYF
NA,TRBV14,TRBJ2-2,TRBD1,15,TGTGCCAGCAGCTGGACAGGGCTTAACACCGGGGAGCTGTTTTTT,CASSWTGLNTGELFF
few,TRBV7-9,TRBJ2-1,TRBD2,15,TGTGCCAGCAGCAGTAGCGGGAGCCCCTACAATGAGCAGTTCTTC,CASSSSGSPYNEQFF
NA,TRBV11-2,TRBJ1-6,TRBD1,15,TGTGCCAGCAGCCCGCGGACAGGGGCAGATTCACCCCTCCACTTT,CASSPRTGADSPLHF
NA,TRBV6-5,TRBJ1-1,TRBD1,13,TGTGCCAGCAGGCCACAGGGGGCGTCCGAAGCTTTCTTT,CASRPQGASEAFF
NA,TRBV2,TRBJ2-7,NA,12,TGTGCCAGCAGTGAACTACTTGACGAGCAGTACTTC,CASSELLDEQYF
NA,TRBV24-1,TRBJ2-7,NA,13,TGTGCCACCTTTTCTCTAGGCGAATACGAGCAGTACTTC,CATFSLGEYEQYF
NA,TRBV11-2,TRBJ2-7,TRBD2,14,TGTGCCAGCAGCGGGACTAGCGGGAGCCACGAGCAGTACTTC,CASSGTSGSHEQYF
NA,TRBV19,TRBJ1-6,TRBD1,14,TGTGCCAGTAGTAGGGGACAGGGAGATTCACCCCTCCACTTT,CASSRGQGDSPLHF
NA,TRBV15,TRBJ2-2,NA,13,TGTGCCACCAACGACAGGAACACCGGGGAGCTGTTTTTT,CATNDRNTGELFF
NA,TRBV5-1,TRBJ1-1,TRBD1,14,TGCGCCAGCAGCCCGGGACAGGAGAACACTGAAGCTTTCTTT,CASSPGQENTEAFF
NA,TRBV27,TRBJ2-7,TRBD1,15,TGTGCCAGCACCCCCTGGGACAGGGCCATCTACGAGCAGTACTTC,CASTPWDRAIYEQYF
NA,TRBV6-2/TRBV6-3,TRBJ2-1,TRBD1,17,TGTGCCAGCAGTTACATCTTCCGGGACAGCTCCTACAATGAGCAGTTCTTC,CASSYIFRDSSYNEQFF
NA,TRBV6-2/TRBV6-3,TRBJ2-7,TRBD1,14,TGTGCCAGCAGTTACTTCGACAGGGCCAACGAGCAGTACTTC,CASSYFDRANEQYF
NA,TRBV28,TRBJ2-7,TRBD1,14,TGTGCCAGCAGCGACCGGGACAGAGCTTACGAGCAGTACTTC,CASSDRDRAYEQYF
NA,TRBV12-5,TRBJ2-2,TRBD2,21,TGTGCTAGTGGTTTGGTAACCCCTCGACTAGCGGGGGGGCCGGGCACCGGGGAGCTGTTTTTT,CASGLVTPRLAGGPGTGELFF
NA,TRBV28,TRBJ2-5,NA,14,TGTGCCAGCAGTTTAACAGGGCCCCAAGAGACCCAGTACTTC,CASSLTGPQETQYF
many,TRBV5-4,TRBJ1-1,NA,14,TGTGCCAGCAGCCCCAGTGTGGCGAACACTGAAGCTTTCTTT,CASSPSVANTEAFF
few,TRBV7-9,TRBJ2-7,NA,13,TGTGCCAGCAGCTTAAGCAGGGGCTACGAGCAGTACTTC,CASSLSRGYEQYF
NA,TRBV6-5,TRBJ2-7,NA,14,TGTGCCAGCAGTTACTCGAACAGGGCCTACGAGCAGTACTTC,CASSYSNRAYEQYF
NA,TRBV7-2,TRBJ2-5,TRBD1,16,TGTGCCAGCAGCCCCCGGACAGGGCTCCCCCAAGAGACCCAGTACTTC,CASSPRTGLPQETQYF
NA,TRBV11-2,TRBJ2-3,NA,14,TGTGCCAGCAGCTTAGGGAGGGACACAGATACGCAGTATTTT,CASSLGRDTDTQYF
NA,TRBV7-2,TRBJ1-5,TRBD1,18,TGTGCCAGCAGCTTACGAGACCTAAGACAGGGCCGCCATCAGCCCCAGCATTTT,CASSLRDLRQGRHQPQHF
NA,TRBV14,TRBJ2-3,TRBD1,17,TGTGCCAGCAGCCAACCCAGGGGGACCCCGCGTACAGATACGCAGTATTTT,CASSQPRGTPRTDTQYF
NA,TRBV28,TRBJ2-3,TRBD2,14,TGTGCCAGCAGTCCATTCGGGACTAGAAATACGCAGTATTTT,CASSPFGTRNTQYF
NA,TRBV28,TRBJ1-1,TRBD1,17,TGTGCCAGCAGCCCCGCCGGGACAGGGTTTGGGAACACTGAAGCTTTCTTT,CASSPAGTGFGNTEAFF
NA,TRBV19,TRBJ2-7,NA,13,TGTGCCAGTAGTATACAGGGGAACTACGAGCAGTACTTC,CASSIQGNYEQYF
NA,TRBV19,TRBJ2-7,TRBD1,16,TGTGCCAGTAGTCCCTCGGGGGGACAGGGCTTCTACGAGCAGTACTTC,CASSPSGGQGFYEQYF
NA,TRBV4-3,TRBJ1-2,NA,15,TGCGCCAGCAGCCAAGATATCCAGGCCCTCTATGGCTACACCTTC,CASSQDIQALYGYTF
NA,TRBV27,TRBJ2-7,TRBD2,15,TGTGCCAGCAGTTACCGTAGCGGGAGGATTAACGAGCAGTACTTC,CASSYRSGRINEQYF
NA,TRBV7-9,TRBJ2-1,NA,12,TGTGCCAGCAGCTTAGTAGGGGGTGAGCAGTTCTTC,CASSLVGGEQFF
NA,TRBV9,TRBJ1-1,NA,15,TGTGCCAGCAGCGTAGGTCCCGGACAGAACACTGAAGCTTTCTTT,CASSVGPGQNTEAFF
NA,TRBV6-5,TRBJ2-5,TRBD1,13,TGTGCCAGCAGTTACTTCCGACAGGGGACCCAGTACTTC,CASSYFRQGTQYF
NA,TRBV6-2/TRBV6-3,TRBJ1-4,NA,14,TGTGCCAGCAGTGCGGGGGGACGTAATGAAAAACTGTTTTTT,CASSAGGRNEKLFF
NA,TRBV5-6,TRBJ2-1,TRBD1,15,TGTGCCAGCAGGACCGGGACAGGTAGTCTTAATGAGCAGTTCTTC,CASRTGTGSLNEQFF
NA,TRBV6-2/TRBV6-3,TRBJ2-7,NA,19,TGTGCCAGCAGTTACTCGAGGTTGCAGAGGGCATTCAGATCCTACGAGCAGTACTTC,CASSYSRLQRAFRSYEQYF
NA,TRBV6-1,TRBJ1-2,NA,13,TGTGCCAGCAGTGAAGCGGCGGATAGTGGCTACACCTTC,CASSEAADSGYTF
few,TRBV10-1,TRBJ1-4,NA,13,TGCGCCAGCAGTAAGGGGCGTAATGAAAAACTGTTTTTT,CASSKGRNEKLFF
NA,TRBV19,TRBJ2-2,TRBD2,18,TGTGCCAGTAGTCCTGACTATAGCGGGGGGGCAAAGACCGGGGAGCTGTTTTTT,CASSPDYSGGAKTGELFF
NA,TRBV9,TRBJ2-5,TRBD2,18,TGTGCCAGCAGCGTAGGGGCCGGGACTAGCGGGAGGGGAGAGACCCAGTACTTC,CASSVGAGTSGRGETQYF
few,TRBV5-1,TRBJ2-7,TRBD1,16,TGCGCCAGCAGCACCCAACCAGGGGGCATTGCCTACGAGCAGTACTTC,CASSTQPGGIAYEQYF
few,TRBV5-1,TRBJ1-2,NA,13,TGCGCCAGCCGGAACGGGGATAAGTATGGCTACACCTTC,CASRNGDKYGYTF
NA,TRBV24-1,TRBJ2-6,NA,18,TGTGCCACCCGTGCCCCCACTGGGGGCGCGACGGGGGCCAACGTCCTGACTTTC,CATRAPTGGATGANVLTF
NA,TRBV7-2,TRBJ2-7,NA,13,TGTGCCAGCAGCTTTGGGCACACCTACGAGCAGTACTTC,CASSFGHTYEQYF
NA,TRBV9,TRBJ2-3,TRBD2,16,TGTGCCAGCAGCGTAGGACCTAGCGGGGGAACAGATACGCAGTATTTT,CASSVGPSGGTDTQYF